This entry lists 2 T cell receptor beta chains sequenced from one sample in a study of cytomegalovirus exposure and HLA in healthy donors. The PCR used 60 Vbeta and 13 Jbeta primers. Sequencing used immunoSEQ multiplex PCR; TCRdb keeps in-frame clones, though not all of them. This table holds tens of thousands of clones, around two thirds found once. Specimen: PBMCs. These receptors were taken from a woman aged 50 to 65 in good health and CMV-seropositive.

CDR3 sequence: CASSLWGPGNIQYF. The CDR3 coding sequence is TGTGCCAGCAGCTTATGGGGGCCCGGAAACATTCAGTACTTC. The rearrangement uses TRBV5-6 and TRBJ2-4; TRBD1 is a possible D gene (6 bases). The CDR3 has 14 residues. With 2 bases removed from V and 6 bases from J, the gap between germline ends came to 12 bases. The germline CDR1 and CDR2 sequences are SGHDT and YYEEEE.

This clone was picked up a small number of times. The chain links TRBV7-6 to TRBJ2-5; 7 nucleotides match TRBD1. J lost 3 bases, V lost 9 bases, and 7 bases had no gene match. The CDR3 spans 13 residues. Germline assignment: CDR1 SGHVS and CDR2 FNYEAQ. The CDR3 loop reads CASSVGQEETQYF. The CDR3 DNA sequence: TGTGCCAGTAGCGTAGGACAGGAAGAGACCCAGTACTTC.